Shown below are 22 T cell receptor beta chains from a single sample sequenced in a study of cytomegalovirus exposure and HLA in healthy donors. Data came from immunoSEQ multiplex PCR; TCRdb stores just in-frame clones and leaves some out. The sample lists 200,000 or so clones, just over 90% seen once, with 1% to 1.2% in the top ten. The sample consisted of PBMCs. Source of these receptors: a woman between 18 and 29 years old in good health and CMV-seronegative.

This sequence joins TRBV29-1 and TRBJ2-1; D might be TRBD2 (6 bases). The CDR3 loop spans 14 amino acids. Trimming took off 5 bases at V and 0 bases at J, with 11 bases between the two ends. In germline, CDR1 is SQVTM, CDR2 ANQGSEA. The CDR3 loop is CSVPTRGSYNEQFF. DNA for the CDR3: TGCAGCGTTCCGACTAGAGGCTCCTACAATGAGCAGTTCTTC.

This clone was found a few times. V gene TRBV27 combines with J gene TRBJ1-5; D is perhaps TRBD1 (6 bases). The germline V gene has CDR1 MNHEY and CDR2 SMNVEV (reference sequence). This CDR3 contains 14 residues. Trimming cost V 5 bases and J 1 base, with 9 bases left between them. This chain's CDR3 is CASSHDRSNQPQHF. CDR3 nucleotide sequence: TGTGCCAGCAGTCACGACAGGAGCAATCAGCCCCAGCATTTT.

The chain recombines TRBV28 with TRBJ1-2; 7 bases fit TRBD1. Germline V gives CDR1 MDHEN, CDR2 SYDVKM. The length of the CDR3 is 15 residues. The V and J ends lost 2 bases and 3 bases, in that order; junction bases with no gene match: 6. Here the CDR3 DNA reads TGTGCCAGCAGTTTAGACAGGGCCCTACACTATGGCTACACCTTC. Its protein is CASSLDRALHYGYTF.

The chain carries TRBV7-9 and TRBJ1-2, with D possibly being TRBD1 (6 bases). Germline V gene data show CDR1 as SEHNR and CDR2 as FQNEAQ (reference sequence). This CDR3 is built from 17 residues. V lost 2 bases and J 0 bases, leaving 16 bases between the germline ends. The chain's CDR3 is CASSLLPSGEANYGYTF. Written as DNA, the CDR3 is TGTGCCAGCAGCTTACTCCCTTCAGGGGAAGCTAACTATGGCTACACCTTC.

This clone has just one count. The rearrangement joins TRBV19 to TRBJ1-5; TRBD1 agrees at 7 bases. V lost 0 bases, J lost 2 bases, and 4 bases stayed unmatched. Per germline, CDR1 LNHDA and CDR2 SQIVND (reference sequence). CDR3 size: 16 residues. This chain's CDR3 is CASSIEGGQRNQPQHF. CDR3 nucleotides: TGTGCCAGTAGTATAGAAGGGGGACAGCGCAATCAGCCCCAGCATTTT.

V usage is TRBV15 and J usage is TRBJ2-6; no clear D. Trimming pared 11 bases from V and 1 base from J, leaving 9 bases between. CDR1 and CDR2 (germline): LNHNV, YYDKDF (reference sequence). The CDR3 consists of 13 residues. DNA of the CDR3: TGTGCCTCTCGTGAGTCTGGGGCCAACGTCCTGACTTTC. Amino acids: CASRESGANVLTF. The full variable domain, in which reference TRBV15 and TRBJ2-6 provide the parts outside the CDR3, is DAMVIQNPRYQVTQFGKPVTLSCSQTLNHNVMYWYQQKSSQAPKLLFHYYDKDFNNEADTPDNFQSRRPNTSFCFLDIRSPGLGDTAMYLCASRESGANVLTFGAGSRLTVL.

The rearrangement joins TRBV11-2 to TRBJ1-1, with D tentatively TRBD1 (5 bases). The V gene's germline CDR1 is SGHAT and CDR2 FQNNGV. The length of the CDR3 is 15 residues. The V gene lost 1 base and the J gene lost 5 bases, with 14 bases spanning the gap. For the CDR3, the DNA is TGTGCCAGCAGCTTAGGTTTCAGGGAGGATACTGAAGCTTTCTTT. Protein product: CASSLGFREDTEAFF.

This chain links TRBV30 with TRBJ2-7, with a weak D call TRBD1 (5 bases). The germline CDR1 and CDR2 sequences are GTSNPN and SVGIG (reference sequence). The CDR3 has 16 residues. V lost 0 bases, J lost 0 bases, and 15 bases lay in between. CDR3 sequence reads: CAWSVLQDIFSYEQYF. The CDR3 DNA reads TGTGCCTGGAGTGTACTGCAGGACATCTTCTCCTACGAGCAGTACTTC.

V is TRBV5-1 and J is TRBJ1-5, with TRBD1 matching 9 bases. Unmatched junction bases numbered 7, after V lost 1 base and J lost 5 bases. The CDR3 loop spans 16 amino acids. Germline V gene lookup returns CDR1 SGHRS and CDR2 YFSETQ. The CDR3 region is CASSLWPGQGDQPQHF. The CDR3 DNA reads TGCGCCAGCAGCTTGTGGCCGGGACAGGGAGATCAGCCCCAGCATTTT. Filled out from reference TRBV5-1 and TRBJ1-5, the complete variable domain reads KAGVTQTPRYLIKTRGQQVTLSCSPISGHRSVSWYQQTPGQGLQFLFEYFSETQRNKGNFPGRFSGRQFSNSRSEMNVSTLELGDSALYLCASSLWPGQGDQPQHFGDGTRLSIL.

This chain links TRBV28 with TRBJ2-1, with 8 bases matching TRBD2. The trim removed 7 bases at V and 0 bases at J, leaving 14 bases unmatched. Germline assignment: CDR1 MDHEN and CDR2 SYDVKM. The CDR3 is 18 amino acids. CDR3 nucleotide sequence: TGTGCCAGCAAGATGAACTTAGCGGGAAGGGACTCCTACAATGAGCAGTTCTTC. It encodes CASKMNLAGRDSYNEQFF.

The chain carries TRBV5-1 and TRBJ2-5; 9 nucleotides match TRBD1. Germline V gene data show CDR1 as SGHRS and CDR2 as YFSETQ. The CDR3 covers 15 residues. V lost 4 bases, J lost 4 bases, and 8 bases stayed unmatched. The CDR3 loop reads CASSIGTGYRETQYF. CDR3 DNA sequence: TGCGCCAGCAGCATTGGGACAGGGTATAGAGAGACCCAGTACTTC.

V usage is TRBV30 and J usage is TRBJ2-6; D is perhaps TRBD1 (6 bases). V was trimmed by 5 bases and J by 0 bases, leaving 14 bases between them. The CDR3 sequence is 16 residues long. The germline V gene has CDR1 GTSNPN and CDR2 SVGIG (reference sequence). Here the CDR3 reads CAWQIGTPSGANVLTF. In nucleotides, the CDR3 is TGTGCCTGGCAGATTGGGACACCCTCTGGGGCCAACGTCCTGACTTTC.

The chain joins TRBV7-2 to TRBJ1-5; D gene ambiguous. CDR3 length equals 15 residues. Between the trimmed V and J ends, which lost 0 bases and 7 bases, there was a span of 13 bases. Germline CDR1 is SGHTA and CDR2 is FQGNSA. The DNA of the CDR3 is TGTGCCAGCAGCTTAGCGTTTCCGGGTCGGCAGCCCCAGCATTTT. Translated: CASSLAFPGRQPQHF.

This clone was detected only once. The chain uses TRBV19 and TRBJ1-4; tentative D call: TRBD1 (6 bases). V was clipped by 4 bases and J by 4 bases, with 10 bases between them. In germline, CDR1 is LNHDA, CDR2 SQIVND (reference sequence). CDR3 length: 14 amino acids. This chain's CDR3 is CASSTDSYNEKLFF. The CDR3 DNA sequence: TGTGCCAGTAGTACGGACAGCTATAATGAAAAACTGTTTTTT.

This chain links TRBV9 with TRBJ2-3; TRBD2 might be the D (6 bases). There are 17 residues in the CDR3. Trimming pared 0 bases from V and 5 bases from J, leaving 19 bases between. Per germline, CDR1 SGDLS and CDR2 YYNGEE. CDR3 sequence: CASSVGLAVERGDTQYF. In nucleotides, the CDR3 is TGTGCCAGCAGCGTAGGGTTAGCGGTGGAGAGAGGAGATACGCAGTATTTT.

This chain links TRBV5-1 with TRBJ1-1, with 9 positions matching TRBD1. Germline-derived CDR1 and CDR2 are SGHRS and YFSETQ. There are 16 residues in the CDR3. V lost 5 bases and J lost 1; bases outside the gene matches: 9. The CDR3, as DNA: TGCGCCAGCAGTCCGGACAGGGGAGTCGGGAACACTGAAGCTTTCTTT. The encoded protein is CASSPDRGVGNTEAFF. Full variable domain (rest looked up from reference TRBV5-1 and TRBJ1-1): KAGVTQTPRYLIKTRGQQVTLSCSPISGHRSVSWYQQTPGQGLQFLFEYFSETQRNKGNFPGRFSGRQFSNSRSEMNVSTLELGDSALYLCASSPDRGVGNTEAFFGQGTRLTVV.

The genes are TRBV5-1 and TRBJ1-1; D unclear. With 3 bases removed from V and 0 bases from J, the gap between germline ends came to 9 bases. The CDR3 consists of 14 residues. The germline gives CDR1 SGHRS, CDR2 YFSETQ. The DNA for the CDR3 is TGCGCCAGCAGCTCCGTACAGATGAACACTGAAGCTTTCTTT. This sequence encodes CASSSVQMNTEAFF.

The table lists this clone with a few counts. The chain couples TRBV25-1 to TRBJ2-7; TRBD2 aligns across 11 bases. V trimming: 8 bases; J trimming: 2 bases; junction bases outside the gene matches: 5. Germline V CDR1 and CDR2: MGHDK, SYGVNS. The CDR3 extends over 14 amino acids. The CDR3 loop reads CASSGTSGTYEQYF. The CDR3 nucleotides are TGTGCCAGCTCCGGGACTAGCGGCACCTACGAGCAGTACTTC.

The V call is TRBV28, the J call TRBJ1-6, with a tentative D call TRBD1 (5 bases). With 5 bases removed from V and 4 bases from J, the gap between germline ends came to 15 bases. The CDR3 is made up of 16 amino acids. The germline CDR1 and CDR2 sequences are MDHEN and SYDVKM. The CDR3 DNA sequence: TGTGCCAGCAGTCCTCTGACCGGGACTTATAATTCACCCCTCCACTTT. Its protein product is CASSPLTGTYNSPLHF. Filled out from reference TRBV28 and TRBJ1-6, the complete variable domain reads DVKVTQSSRYLVKRTGEKVFLECVQDMDHENMFWYRQDPGLGLRLIYFSYDVKMKEKGDIPEGYSVSREKKERFSLILESASTNQTSMYLCASSPLTGTYNSPLHFGNGTRLTVT.

The rearrangement links TRBV19 to TRBJ2-7, with 9 bases aligning to TRBD2. Germline V gene sequence: CDR1 LNHDA, CDR2 SQIVND (reference sequence). The V segment lost 7 bases and the J segment 4 bases; nucleotides outside the gene matches: 11. This CDR3 contains 15 residues. CDR3 coding DNA: TGTGCCAGTAACCGCGTAGGGAGCGGGAGGTACGAGCAGTACTTC. Encoded protein: CASNRVGSGRYEQYF.

The CDR3 region is CASGLDPLREQFF. CDR3 sequence (DNA): TGTGCTAGTGGCCTCGACCCCCTGCGGGAGCAGTTCTTC. The chain is built from TRBV12-5 and TRBJ2-1; D not resolved. This CDR3 contains 13 residues. From germline, CDR1 is LGHNT and CDR2 FRNRAP. V was shortened by 6 bases and J by 10 bases, with 16 bases between the two germline ends.

DNA of the CDR3: TGTGCCAGCAGTGAGGGTCAGGCAGCGCAGGAGGGAGCCGGGGAGCTGTTTTTT. It specifies CASSEGQAAQEGAGELFF. The chain joins TRBV2 to TRBJ2-2, with a weak D call TRBD2 (6 bases). Germline V gene sequence: CDR1 SNHLY, CDR2 FYNNEI. Trimming shortened V by 3 bases and J by 6 bases, and 23 bases separated the two germline ends. CDR3 length: 18 amino acids.